This entry lists 5 T cell receptor beta chains sequenced from one sample in a study of CD8 T cells in ankylosing spondylitis. TCRdb itself ran the 5' RACE reads through MiXCR, one entry per CDR3 protein. The table records around 250,000 distinct CDR3 sequences, 32% of them present only once. Material for sequencing was blood, either unsorted or a sorted T cell fraction (not recorded which). The receptors originated from a male donor with ankylosing spondylitis or in good health (not recorded which).

V usage is TRBV7-9 and J usage is TRBJ2-7, with 15 bases identical to TRBD2. The CDR3 is 15 amino acids. J gave up 3 bases and V 5 bases, and 2 bases lay outside the gene matches. From germline, CDR1 is SEHNR and CDR2 FQNEAQ (reference sequence). The CDR3 nucleotides read TGTGCCAGCAGCGGGACTAGCGGGGGGTACTACGAGCAGTACTTC. It is translated as CASSGTSGGYYEQYF.

The chain combines TRBV5-1 with TRBJ2-7; D gene unclear. From germline, CDR1 is SGHRS and CDR2 YFSETQ. The V end lost 0 bases, the J end lost 3 bases, and 7 bases lay between the germline ends. The length of the CDR3 is 13 residues. The CDR3 spells CASSLGFYYEQYF. Written as DNA, the CDR3 is TGCGCCAGCAGCTTGGGATTCTACTACGAGCAGTACTTC.

This clonotype turned up a few times. The chain recombines TRBV20-1 with TRBJ2-5; D call uncertain. Per the germline V gene, CDR1 is DFQATT and CDR2 is SNEGSKA (reference sequence). This CDR3 has 11 amino acids. V lost 4 bases to trimming and J lost 1 base, with 4 bases between them. The CDR3 reads CSATLQETQYF. CDR3 in DNA: TGCAGTGCTACTCTCCAAGAGACCCAGTACTTC.

The chain has TRBV5-5 and TRBJ2-3; no clear D gene. The CDR3 is made up of 12 amino acids. Deletions cut 2 bases from V and 14 bases from J, with 15 bases between. In germline, CDR1 is SGHKS, CDR2 YYEKEE (reference sequence). The CDR3 here is CASSFEQFFWYF. CDR3 DNA sequence: TGTGCCAGCAGCTTCGAGCAGTTCTTTTGGTATTTT.

At least ten counts were recorded for this clonotype. J is TRBJ2-7 and V is TRBV5-1; 7 bases match TRBD1. Germline V gene lookup returns CDR1 SGHRS and CDR2 YFSETQ. This CDR3 has 14 residues. V was pared by 2 bases and J by 4 bases, with 6 bases of the junction left unmatched. The CDR3 is CASSLEGATYEQYF. Written as DNA, the CDR3 is TGCGCCAGCAGCTTAGAGGGGGCGACGTACGAGCAGTACTTC.